This TCR beta chain is from a study of OX40 agonist ivuxolimab in advanced cancers. Study observations and caveats: Some nonresponders also had low normalized T-cell clonal expansion. With doses of 0.1 to 3.0 mg/kg, CD4+ and CD8+ blood T cells had undergone clonal expansion by week 6.

Germline trimming cut 7 bases from V and 3 bases from J; bases unmatched to any gene: 11. In germline, CDR1 is MGHRA, CDR2 YSYEKL. The CDR3 has 16 amino acids. About this clone itself: Its antigen is not identified.

Some clones are missing from TCRdb's copy, which holds only in-frame ones; the method was immunoSEQ multiplex PCR. The repertoire consists of under 45,000 clones, with over 75% occurring once and the leading ten covering about 2.5%. Autoimmune disease history or systemic immunosuppression excluded patients. At cycle 4 day 1, cycle 7 day 1, and baseline, blood was sampled. The starting material was CD4+ or CD8+ T cells sorted from blood, obtained in a trial of the OX40 agonist ivuxolimab. V is TRBV4-1 and J is TRBJ2-7, with TRBD2 matching over 11 bases. This sequence was found in an adult with an advanced solid tumor such as melanoma, head and neck, liver or kidney cancer. The CDR3 loop reads CASTGGILAGVYEQYF. The CDR3 DNA follows: TGCGCCAGCACGGGGGGCATACTAGCGGGAGTCTACGAGCAGTACTTC.